This T cell receptor beta chain stems from a study of neurological immune-mediated disorders (dated by TCRdb to between 2018 and 2021). Some background on the complete study: Using UMI-based sequencing, the study compared peripheral blood TCR-beta repertoires from patients with HTLV-I-associated myelopathy (HAM/TSP), patients with multiple sclerosis, and healthy controls. Longitudinal samples, technical triplicates and paired sorted CD4+ and CD8+ T-cell subsets, alongside PBMC samples, were included among the approximately 110 TCR-beta libraries. Of the approximately 70 subjects in the cohort, some 14 were HAM/TSP patients, about 34 were multiple sclerosis patients, and some 20 were healthy controls.

cDNA was synthesized by template-switch 5'RACE using a primer with a 10-nucleotide random unique molecular identifier that tagged each TCR transcript. Each sequencing run produced over 170 million TCR-beta sequences covering 15-18 subjects. The RNeasy kit was used to extract total RNA. The KAPA Real-time Library Amplification kit was used to amplify TCR-beta VDJ regions with primers for the TCR constant region and the 5'RACE anchor. A first PCR added sample indexes and Illumina adaptors, and a second PCR then raised library yield. The roughly 650 bp TCR product was size-selected on a 2% E-gel SizeSelection system after Ampure bead purification. Library quality was checked on a Bioanalyzer, concentration was measured with Qubit, and libraries were quantified with the Kapa Library Quantification kit before pooling. Libraries were sequenced paired-end 2 x 150 bp on an Illumina HiSeq 2500. To increase sequence diversity, about 25-31% phiX was spiked into each library pool. Processing in the source paper ran as follows. Quality-filtered reads were processed with the UMI-based MiGEC pipeline, which removed over 75% of raw TCR sequences during error correction. VDJ genes were aligned to IMGT germline references, and each clonotype was defined by a unique CDR3 amino acid sequence together with V-J genes. Clonal expansion, Shannon diversity and CDR3 relatedness were evaluated with VDJtools (CalcPairwiseDistances, ClusterSamples), while phylogenetic trees were built in CLCbio workbench. A clone was classed as expanded if it had 8 or more unique UMIs, a cutoff based on coefficient-of-variation modelling across technical triplicates. The public reads were reprocessed in TCRdb via fastp at Q25 and MiXCR, keeping in-frame beta chains. CDR3 protein sequences are deduplicated, and each keeps its most common genes and DNA. The V and J calls were not made by the authors but by TCRdb's processing. This sample has 40,000 to 55,000 distinct CDR3 sequences in its table, and 10% of those were observed once. The top ten hold 21% of the sample.

Via the germline V gene, CDR1 is WSHSY and CDR2 SAAADI. The CDR3, from cysteine to phenylalanine, totals 11 residues. The CDR3 DNA has 33 bases and is translated from base 1. V is pared back by 2 bases and J by 4 bases, with 2 bases lying between the germline termini. Overall results and qualifications from the work: TCR clonal expansion was highest in HAM/TSP patients and lowest in MS patients, with MS patients falling below even healthy controls. Across subjects, expanded clones never shared an identical CDR3 amino acid sequence, which suggests that the TCR-beta repertoires in every group were private.

This clonotype has a count of ten or more. This clone's antigen is unknown. Base qualities are missing; no much larger clone stands one base away. For the unsorted PBMC libraries, 2 million PBMCs were stored in RNAlater at -80 degrees C until RNA extraction and were used to generate the libraries. Peripheral blood was subjected to Ficoll-Hypaque density gradient centrifugation to isolate PBMCs, which were then cryopreserved in liquid nitrogen. The chain joins TRBV10-2 to TRBJ2-5; the D gene lacks a confident call. The origin of this receptor is a woman aged 35 to 49 with HTLV-1-associated myelopathy (HAM/TSP). Sample: PBMCs. In nucleotide form, the sequence is TGCGCCAGCAGTGAGGTAGAGACCCAGTACTTC. Protein translation: CASSEVETQYF.